This T cell receptor (beta chain) comes out of a study of radiotherapy plus CTLA-4 blockade in lung cancer. Across the whole study: Of all patients, approximately 19% responded objectively and roughly 31% showed disease control.

Germline lookup yields CDR1 KGHSH and CDR2 LQKENI. This CDR3 is 15 amino acids long. V lost 4 bases, J lost 4 bases, and 16 bases lay in between. Libraries were prepared by immunoSEQ multiplex PCR; TCRdb keeps only in-frame clonotypes and omits some of them. This sample has roughly 68,000 clones, with approximately 80% found just once. This receptor was identified in a human donor with non-small cell lung cancer who had a complete response to radiotherapy plus ipilimumab. The rearrangement uses TRBV18 and TRBJ1-2, with D unclear. The sequenced sample was peripheral blood, obtained from a patient treated with radiotherapy plus ipilimumab. The CDR3 region is CASSLTAWGGYGYTF. Here the CDR3 DNA reads TGTGCCAGCTCACTCACCGCTTGGGGTGGCTATGGCTACACCTTC.